A selection of T cell receptor beta chains follows, all from one sample in a study of PD-L1 blockade in urothelial cancer. Clones were sequenced by immunoSEQ multiplex PCR, and TCRdb holds only the in-frame ones, with some missing. The table has 100,000 or so clones, over 75% seen once. Sample: PBMCs, taken around atezolizumab (anti-PD-L1) treatment. These receptors all stem from a man aged 50 to 59 with urothelial cancer. Each CDR3 is given with its conserved first and last residue. Each record gives: J gene, V gene, clone size, D gene, CDR3 protein, CDR3 DNA. A D gene is named only where the DNA matches it firmly. Size tells how often a clone was seen (once, few, many) or the class of an expanded clone, and some rows leave it out.

>TRBJ2-1|TRBV28|-|TRBD2
CASSFAGAGVSEQFF
TGTGCCAGCAGTTTCGCCGGGGCGGGAGTAAGTGAGCAGTTCTTC
>TRBJ2-5|TRBV9|-|-
CASSEADSQETQYF
TGTGCCAGCAGCGAGGCTGACAGCCAAGAGACCCAGTACTTC
>TRBJ2-7|TRBV28|once|TRBD1
CASTPGTGAYEQYF
TGTGCCAGCACACCCGGGACAGGTGCCTACGAGCAGTACTTC
>TRBJ2-7|TRBV28|-|-
CASRRTASYEQYF
TGTGCCAGCAGGCGGACAGCCTCCTACGAGCAGTACTTC
>TRBJ2-5|TRBV7-2|-|TRBD1
CASSRGQGARETQYF
TGTGCCAGCAGCCGAGGACAGGGGGCACGGGAGACCCAGTACTTC
>TRBJ2-1|TRBV27|-|TRBD2
CASSPGLAGYNEQFF
TGTGCCAGCAGTCCCGGACTAGCGGGTTACAATGAGCAGTTCTTC
>TRBJ1-6|TRBV19|-|-
CASSIQRGSPLHF
TGTGCCAGTAGTATCCAGCGGGGTTCACCCCTCCACTTT
>TRBJ1-3|TRBV7-8|-|-
CASSLSASGQGNTIYF
TGTGCCAGCAGCTTATCCGCCTCAGGCCAAGGAAACACCATATATTTT
>TRBJ1-5|TRBV30|-|TRBD1
CAWTRQGGQPQHF
TGTGCCTGGACTCGACAGGGGGGACAGCCCCAGCATTTT
>TRBJ2-3|TRBV9|-|TRBD2
CASSPQPGGGTDTQYF
TGTGCCAGCAGCCCCCAACCGGGAGGGGGCACAGATACGCAGTATTTT
>TRBJ1-1|TRBV7-8|few|TRBD1
CASRDGSGGAFF
TGTGCCAGCAGAGACGGATCAGGGGGAGCTTTCTTT
>TRBJ2-2|TRBV4-1|-|TRBD2
CASSQDSSGRATGTGELFF
TGCGCCAGCAGCCAAGATTCCAGCGGGAGGGCCACGGGCACCGGGGAGCTGTTTTTT
>TRBJ1-1|TRBV5-1|-|-
CASSLDAKTEAFF
TGCGCCAGCAGCTTGGACGCTAAAACTGAAGCTTTCTTT
>TRBJ1-6|TRBV30|-|-
CAWSVLSGVNSPLHF
TGTGCCTGGAGTGTACTGAGCGGGGTCAATTCACCCCTCCACTTT
>TRBJ2-5|TRBV25-1|-|-
CASSAPRGLGETQYF
TGTGCCAGCAGTGCCCCTCGAGGGCTGGGAGAGACCCAGTACTTC
>TRBJ2-2|TRBV7-3|-|TRBD2
CASSYGLAGTGELFF
TGTGCCAGCAGCTATGGACTAGCGGGCACCGGGGAGCTGTTTTTT
>TRBJ2-6|TRBV2|-|-
CASSRSSGANVLTF
TGTGCCAGCAGTAGGAGCTCTGGGGCCAACGTCCTGACTTTC
>TRBJ2-1|TRBV11-1|-|TRBD2
CASSSEAGGPLNEQFF
TGTGCCAGCAGTAGTGAGGCGGGAGGGCCATTGAATGAGCAGTTCTTC
>TRBJ2-7|TRBV19|once|TRBD2
CASSIDVTTSGRVGLYEQYF
TGTGCCAGTAGTATAGATGTCACAACTAGCGGGAGAGTAGGTTTGTACGAGCAGTACTTC
>TRBJ2-7|TRBV6-6|-|-
CASSYSFEGGGGVQYF
TGTGCCAGCAGTTACTCATTTGAGGGTGGAGGTGGCGTGCAGTACTTC